A selection of T cell receptor beta chains follows, all from one sample in a study of control samples from healthy donors and cancer patients. The table came from immunoSEQ multiplex PCR; TCRdb's copy has only in-frame clones and leaves some out. The table records about 59,000 clones, about 92% of them present only once. The sequenced sample was PBMCs. The receptors were gathered from a man between 35 and 55 years old with colorectal cancer. Each CDR3 is given with its conserved first and last residue. The D gene is left open where the match is weak. Clone size is not always given. Where it is, it says once, few, many or a class for expanded clones.

J gene | clone size | V gene | D gene | CDR3 protein | CDR3 DNA
TRBJ2-2 | - | TRBV11-3 | TRBD1 | CASTSTGGAVGELFF | TGTGCCAGCACCTCGACAGGGGGCGCAGTCGGGGAGCTGTTTTTT
TRBJ2-3 | - | TRBV5-1 | TRBD2 | CASSPLVAGSDTQYF | TGCGCCAGCAGCCCTTTGGTAGCGGGGTCAGATACGCAGTATTTT
TRBJ1-6 | - | TRBV7-8 | - | CASSLSLGPSPLHF | TGTGCCAGCAGCTTATCCTTAGGCCCCTCACCCCTCCACTTT
TRBJ1-6 | - | TRBV6-5 | - | CASSYSKTGRGSPLHF | TGTGCCAGCAGTTACTCAAAGACTGGGAGGGGATCACCCCTCCACTTT
TRBJ1-2 | - | TRBV19 | - | CASSSGRITNYGYTF | TGTGCCAGTAGTTCTGGAAGGATTACTAACTATGGCTACACCTTC
TRBJ2-3 | - | TRBV11-3 | TRBD2 | CASERGGDTQYF | TGTGCCAGCGAGCGGGGGGGAGATACGCAGTATTTT
TRBJ1-5 | few | TRBV19 | - | CASSPPGSNQPQHF | TGTGCCAGTAGTCCCCCAGGAAGCAATCAGCCCCAGCATTTT
TRBJ2-1 | - | TRBV7-8 | TRBD2 | CASNSAGDPYNEQFF | TGTGCCAGCAACTCCGCGGGGGACCCGTACAATGAGCAGTTCTTC
TRBJ2-3 | - | TRBV19 | TRBD1 | CASSSRQGGLNTQYF | TGTGCCAGTAGTTCGAGACAGGGCGGTTTGAATACGCAGTATTTT
TRBJ1-4 | - | TRBV5-1 | TRBD1 | CASSPRGPPNEKLFF | TGCGCCAGCAGCCCGAGGGGGCCCCCTAATGAAAAACTGTTTTTT
TRBJ1-5 | - | TRBV6-2/TRBV6-3 | TRBD1 | CASSRDRGSNQPQHF | TGTGCCAGCAGTAGGGACAGGGGTAGCAATCAGCCCCAGCATTTT
TRBJ1-5 | - | TRBV2 | - | CASSGDASNQPQHF | TGTGCCAGCAGTGGAGACGCTAGCAATCAGCCCCAGCATTTT
TRBJ2-7 | - | TRBV6-5 | TRBD1 | CASSRDRVTYEQYF | TGTGCCAGCAGCCGGGACAGGGTGACCTACGAGCAGTACTTC
TRBJ1-5 | - | TRBV7-2 | TRBD1 | CASSDRVGNQPQHF | TGTGCCAGCAGCGACAGGGTAGGCAATCAGCCCCAGCATTTT
TRBJ2-5 | once | TRBV5-1 | TRBD1 | CASSIGTGGRETQYF | TGCGCCAGCAGCATTGGGACAGGGGGTAGAGAGACCCAGTACTTC
TRBJ2-7 | - | TRBV24-1 | TRBD1 | CATSDSRTGGQYF | TGTGCCACCAGTGATTCCCGGACAGGAGGACAGTACTTC
TRBJ1-2 | - | TRBV11-3 | - | CASSLDKLTWNGYTF | TGTGCCAGCAGCTTAGATAAACTAACCTGGAATGGCTACACCTTC
TRBJ1-1 | - | TRBV5-4 | - | CASSLEADLNTEAFF | TGTGCCAGCAGCTTGGAAGCAGATCTGAACACTGAAGCTTTCTTT
TRBJ1-3 | - | TRBV5-6 | - | CASSLDRGSGNTIYF | TGTGCCAGCAGCTTGGATAGAGGTTCTGGAAACACCATATATTTT
TRBJ2-2 | - | TRBV9 | TRBD1 | CASSETARDSRRTGELFF | TGTGCCAGCAGCGAAACCGCCCGGGACAGCCGTCGGACCGGGGAGCTGTTTTTT
TRBJ2-7 | - | TRBV18 | TRBD2 | CASSPPGLVSYEQYF | TGTGCCAGCTCACCTCCGGGACTAGTCTCCTACGAGCAGTACTTC
TRBJ2-1 | - | TRBV27 | - | CASSFFGAGGGSNEQFF | TGTGCCAGCAGTTTCTTCGGGGCGGGTGGAGGATCCAATGAGCAGTTCTTC
TRBJ1-1 | once | TRBV11-3 | TRBD1 | CASSIGTGFSEAFF | TGTGCCAGCAGCATCGGGACAGGGTTCTCTGAAGCTTTCTTT
TRBJ2-1 | - | TRBV7-3 | - | CASSLTGVTEQFF | TGTGCCAGCAGCTTAACGGGGGTTACTGAGCAGTTCTTC
TRBJ1-1 | - | TRBV12-5 | - | CASGPPGANTEAFF | TGTGCTAGTGGCCCCCCGGGGGCGAACACTGAAGCTTTCTTT
TRBJ1-6 | once | TRBV7-2 | - | CASSSEGQDGSPLHF | TGTGCCAGCAGCTCTGAGGGCCAGGACGGCTCACCCCTCCACTTT
TRBJ2-7 | - | TRBV6-6 | - | CASTSGVSGEQYF | TGTGCCAGCACCTCAGGGGTCTCGGGCGAGCAGTACTTC
TRBJ1-6 | - | TRBV21-1 | - | CASRKLSTGWSHSPLHF | TGTGCCAGCAGAAAGCTTTCGACAGGGTGGTCCCATTCACCCCTCCACTTT
TRBJ1-6 | - | TRBV25-1 | - | CASVVGGVNSPLHF | TGTGCCAGTGTTGTAGGGGGGGTTAATTCACCCCTCCACTTT
TRBJ1-4 | - | TRBV25-1 | - | CASSEAVFNEKLFF | TGTGCCAGCAGTGAAGCAGTCTTTAATGAAAAACTGTTTTTT
TRBJ1-3 | once | TRBV11-1 | - | CASSANYSGNTIYF | TGTGCCAGCAGCGCCAACTACTCTGGAAACACCATATATTTT